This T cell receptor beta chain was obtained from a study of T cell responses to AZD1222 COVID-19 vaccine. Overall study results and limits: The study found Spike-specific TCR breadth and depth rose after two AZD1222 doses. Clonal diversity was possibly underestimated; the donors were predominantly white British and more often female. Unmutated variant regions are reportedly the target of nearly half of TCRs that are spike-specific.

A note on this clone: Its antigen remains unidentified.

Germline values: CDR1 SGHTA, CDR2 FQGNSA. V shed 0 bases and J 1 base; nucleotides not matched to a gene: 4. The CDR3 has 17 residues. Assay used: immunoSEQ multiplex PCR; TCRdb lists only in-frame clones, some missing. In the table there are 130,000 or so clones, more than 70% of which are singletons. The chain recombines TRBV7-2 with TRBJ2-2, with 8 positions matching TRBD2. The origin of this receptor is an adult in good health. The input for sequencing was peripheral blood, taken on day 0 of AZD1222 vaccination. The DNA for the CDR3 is TGTGCCAGCAGCTTAGCCTCGCGGGGGGAGAACACCGGGGAGCTGTTTTTT. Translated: CASSLASRGENTGELFF. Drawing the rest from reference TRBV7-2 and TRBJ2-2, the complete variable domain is GAGVSQSPSNKVTEKGKDVELRCDPISGHTALYWYRQSLGQGLEFLIYFQGNSAPDKSGLPSDRFSAERTGGSVSTLTIQRTQQEDSAVYLCASSLASRGENTGELFFGEGSRLTVL.